Shown below are 29 T cell receptor beta chains from a single sample sequenced in a study of blood T cell repertoires in COVID-19. The assay was immunoSEQ multiplex PCR, and TCRdb's table has in-frame clones only and misses some. Here the sample spans approximately 90,000 clones, more than 65% being singletons. Sequencing was done on a sample of peripheral blood. These receptors were obtained from a man older than 75 with active or convalescent COVID-19.

The chain employs TRBV5-1 and TRBJ1-1, with a weak D call TRBD1 (6 bases). Deletions cut 4 bases from V and 1 base from J, with 11 bases between. The CDR3 has 14 amino acids. Germline CDR1 reads SGHRS; CDR2 reads YFSETQ. CDR3 in amino acids: CASSPGTPNTEAFF. The CDR3 DNA follows: TGCGCCAGCAGCCCCGGGACACCGAACACTGAAGCTTTCTTT. Looking up the rest from reference TRBV5-1 and TRBJ1-1 gives the full variable domain: KAGVTQTPRYLIKTRGQQVTLSCSPISGHRSVSWYQQTPGQGLQFLFEYFSETQRNKGNFPGRFSGRQFSNSRSEMNVSTLELGDSALYLCASSPGTPNTEAFFGQGTRLTVV.

This sequence joins TRBV24-1 and TRBJ2-6; D unclear. The CDR3 contains 13 residues. V was cut by 7 bases and J by 0 bases, with 3 bases left in between. Germline lookup yields CDR1 KGHDR and CDR2 SFDVKD. Here the CDR3 DNA reads TGTGCCACCAGCAACTCTGGGGCCAACGTCCTGACTTTC. Residues: CATSNSGANVLTF.

This clone was counted only a few times. This chain links TRBV12-5 with TRBJ1-3; D is possibly TRBD1 (6 bases). V shed 5 bases and J shed 4 bases, with 15 bases lying between them. This CDR3 has 15 residues. CDR1 is LGHNT, CDR2 FRNRAP, per germline. CDR3: CASGLSTGLGNTIYF. The CDR3 DNA is TGTGCTAGTGGTCTCTCGACAGGACTCGGAAACACCATATATTTT.

The DNA of the CDR3 is TGTGCCAGCAGCCCGGACAGGGGGCTTGTTGAAGCTTTCTTT. As protein: CASSPDRGLVEAFF. This rearrangement joins TRBV7-9 to TRBJ1-1; 11 bases align to TRBD1. The CDR3 runs 14 residues. Germline CDR1 SEHNR, CDR2 FQNEAQ (reference sequence). V lost 5 bases, J lost 7 bases, and 6 bases stayed unmatched.

The chain's CDR3 is CAISALKGRVYGYTF. The CDR3 bases are TGTGCCATCAGTGCCCTCAAGGGCAGGGTCTACGGCTACACCTTC. The rearrangement joins TRBV10-3 to TRBJ1-2; tentatively, D is TRBD1 (5 bases). CDR1 is ENHRY, CDR2 SYGVKD, per germline. There are 15 residues in the CDR3. V was shortened by 4 bases and J by 8 bases, with 20 bases between the two germline ends.

The rearrangement joins TRBV9 to TRBJ2-7; 10 nucleotides line up with TRBD1. This CDR3 contains 17 residues. Germline V gene sequence: CDR1 SGDLS, CDR2 YYNGEE. The J segment lost 4 bases and the V segment lost 2 bases, leaving 12 bases of the junction unmatched. Here the CDR3 reads CASSVLVGTGAGYEQYF. The DNA for the CDR3 is TGTGCCAGCAGCGTTTTGGTAGGGACAGGGGCGGGGTACGAGCAGTACTTC.

This clone showed up just a few times. The chain employs TRBV6-5 and TRBJ2-7; D perhaps matches TRBD1 (5 bases). Germline V gene sequence: CDR1 MNHEY, CDR2 SVGAGI. The CDR3 is 15 amino acids. The ends were cut back, 0 bases at V and 5 bases at J, with 14 bases in the middle. CDR3 DNA sequence: TGTGCCAGCAGTTACTCGATTCCTCAGGGCGACGAGCAGTACTTC. The encoded protein is CASSYSIPQGDEQYF.

The CDR3 sequence: CASGTGGGEKLFF. In DNA, the CDR3 is TGTGCCAGCGGGACAGGGGGCGGGGAAAAACTGTTTTTT. The V call is TRBV27, the J call TRBJ1-4; 12 bases agree with TRBD1. Trimming took 8 bases from V and 8 from J; bases not matched to a gene: 3. Germline V CDR1 and CDR2: MNHEY, SMNVEV (reference sequence). The length of the CDR3 is 13 residues.

This clone was observed a single time. The chain is built from TRBV2 and TRBJ1-1; 8 bases agree with TRBD1. V dropped 7 bases and J dropped 3; count of bases not matched to a gene: 4. Looked up from germline, CDR1 is SNHLY and CDR2 is FYNNEI. This CDR3 is built from 13 residues. CDR3 amino acids: CASTKDRDTEAFF. The CDR3 DNA reads TGTGCCAGCACCAAGGACAGGGACACTGAAGCTTTCTTT.

The count of this clone is one. The CDR3 sequence: CASSSAAPPARYGYTF. CDR3 nucleotide sequence: TGTGCCAGCAGTTCGGCGGCCCCGCCGGCCCGCTATGGCTACACCTTC. This sequence joins TRBV6-2 or TRBV6-3 and TRBJ1-2; D gene unclear. Per the germline V gene, CDR1 is MNHEY and CDR2 is SVGEGT. V was shortened by 4 bases and J by 4 bases, with 19 bases between the two germline ends. The CDR3 covers 16 residues.

The V and J genes are TRBV24-1 and TRBJ2-7; TRBD2 matches at 8 bases. The CDR3 loop spans 13 amino acids. Germline lookup yields CDR1 KGHDR and CDR2 SFDVKD. V lost 12 bases and J lost 4; bases outside the gene matches: 10. This CDR3 reads CASWTREGYEQYF. The CDR3 nucleotides are TGTGCCTCCTGGACTCGGGAGGGGTACGAGCAGTACTTC.

This rearrangement joins TRBV9 to TRBJ2-3, with 14 nucleotides matching TRBD2. V dropped 0 bases and J dropped 3; count of bases not matched to a gene: 0. This CDR3 spans 16 amino acids. The germline V gene has CDR1 SGDLS and CDR2 YYNGEE. CDR3 loop: CASSVGTSGGTDTQYF. The CDR3 DNA reads as TGTGCCAGCAGCGTAGGGACTAGCGGGGGGACAGATACGCAGTATTTT.

The rearrangement uses TRBV7-6 and TRBJ2-7; weak D call: TRBD2 (5 bases). V lost 5 bases and J 3 bases, leaving 14 bases between the germline ends. CDR3 length equals 14 residues. Germline V gene lookup returns CDR1 SGHVS and CDR2 FNYEAQ. The CDR3 here is CASSTTSGIYEQYF. The CDR3 DNA sequence: TGTGCCAGCAGCACAACCTCCGGGATCTACGAGCAGTACTTC.

The chain recombines TRBV19 with TRBJ2-3, with 13 bases fitting TRBD2. Germline loops: CDR1 LNHDA, CDR2 SQIVND (reference sequence). The CDR3 has 18 residues. The V gene end was trimmed by 4 bases and the J gene end by 6 bases; junction bases not matched to a gene: 13. The CDR3 coding sequence is TGTGCCAGTAGTACCCAAACTTTCGGGACTAGCGGGGCGGATACGCAGTATTTT. Protein product: CASSTQTFGTSGADTQYF.

The chain recombines TRBV3-1 (or the pseudogene TRBV3-2) with TRBJ2-7, with a weak D call TRBD2 (5 bases). The germline V gene encodes CDR1 LGHDT and CDR2 YNNKEL (reference sequence). Between the trimmed V and J ends, which lost 2 bases and 2 bases, there was a span of 13 bases. The CDR3 runs 15 residues. The CDR3 loop is CASSQYTGETYEQYF. CDR3 coding DNA: TGTGCCAGCAGCCAATATACCGGGGAGACCTACGAGCAGTACTTC.

The J gene is TRBJ1-3, the V gene TRBV5-1; D possibly corresponds to TRBD1 (6 bases). The CDR3 covers 16 residues. Germline CDR1 SGHRS, CDR2 YFSETQ. The ends were cut back, 2 bases at V and 2 bases at J, with 14 bases in the middle. The CDR3 DNA reads TGCGCCAGCAGCTTCGGCATAGGGGGGGCTGGAAACACCATATATTTT. Translated, it gives CASSFGIGGAGNTIYF.

The gene calls are TRBV4-1 and TRBJ1-6; 11 bases fit TRBD1. Germline CDR1 MGHRA, CDR2 YSYEKL. V lost 4 bases, J lost 1 base, and 6 bases stayed unmatched. CDR3 length: 18 amino acids. The CDR3 region is CASSRIGQGASYNSPLHF. Written as DNA, the CDR3 is TGCGCCAGCAGCCGTATAGGACAGGGGGCATCCTATAATTCACCCCTCCACTTT.

This clone was found a few times. V usage is TRBV5-1 and J usage is TRBJ1-1; maybe TRBD1 (6 bases). CDR3 size: 15 residues. Trimming took 3 bases from V and 1 from J, leaving 13 bases between them. From germline, CDR1 is SGHRS and CDR2 YFSETQ. Here the CDR3 reads CASSWARQENTEAFF. The CDR3 DNA sequence: TGCGCCAGCAGCTGGGCCAGACAGGAGAACACTGAAGCTTTCTTT.

This clone was found a few times. The gene calls are TRBV5-4 and TRBJ1-2, with 8 bases that match TRBD1. The V and J ends lost 5 bases and 1 base, in that order; junction bases with no gene match: 7. The CDR3 is 15 amino acids. Germline lookup yields CDR1 SGHNT and CDR2 YYREEE (reference sequence). This CDR3 is CASSPGGQGNYGYTF. The CDR3 bases are TGTGCCAGCAGTCCCGGCGGACAGGGTAACTATGGCTACACCTTC.

The chain uses TRBV5-1 and TRBJ1-1; 8 nucleotides agree with TRBD1. The CDR3 loop spans 13 amino acids. Germline lookup yields CDR1 SGHRS and CDR2 YFSETQ. The junction had 3 bases not matched to a gene; V was cut back by 4 bases and J by 4 bases. CDR3 sequence reads: CASSRQGTTEAFF. In DNA, the CDR3 is TGCGCCAGCAGCCGACAGGGGACCACTGAAGCTTTCTTT.

The rearrangement uses TRBV10-2 and TRBJ2-7, with 7 positions matching TRBD2. The CDR3 runs 14 residues. V lost 7 bases, J lost 1 base, and 7 bases stayed unmatched. Germline CDR1 and CDR2: WSHSY and SAAADI. The CDR3: CASTLGGVSYEQYF. The CDR3 coding sequence is TGCGCCAGCACCTTGGGGGGGGTTTCCTACGAGCAGTACTTC.

J is TRBJ1-6 and V is TRBV9, with a possible D match to TRBD1 (5 bases). Germline V gene data show CDR1 as SGDLS and CDR2 as YYNGEE. Trimming left V 4 bases short and J 8 bases short, with 13 bases between. The CDR3 runs to 14 residues. CDR3 DNA: TGTGCCAGCAGCCCGGGGGGTCGGGATTCACCCCTCCACTTT. Translation gives CASSPGGRDSPLHF.

The chain uses TRBV6-1 and TRBJ2-7, with D possibly TRBD1 on 6 matching bases. CDR3 size: 13 residues. Germline loops: CDR1 MNHNS, CDR2 SASEGT. V was cut by 0 bases and J by 9 bases, with 12 bases left in between. The CDR3 protein is CASSEAGAAGQYF. The CDR3 DNA sequence: TGTGCCAGCAGTGAAGCGGGGGCTGCTGGGCAGTACTTC.

The V call is TRBV5-6, the J call TRBJ2-3; TRBD2 agrees at 8 bases. This CDR3 contains 19 residues. The ends lost 5 bases at V and 1 base at J; junction bases unmatched: 18. Per germline, CDR1 SGHDT and CDR2 YYEEEE. The DNA for the CDR3 is TGTGCCAGCAGATTTGGACTAGCAAAGACGGAGTACCGCACAGATACGCAGTATTTT. This encodes CASRFGLAKTEYRTDTQYF. Full variable domain (rest looked up from reference TRBV5-6 and TRBJ2-3): DAGVTQSPTHLIKTRGQQVTLRCSPKSGHDTVSWYQQALGQGPQFIFQYYEEEERQRGNFPDRFSGHQFPNYSSELNVNALLLGDSALYLCASRFGLAKTEYRTDTQYFGPGTRLTVL.

The rearrangement uses TRBV6-1 and TRBJ1-1; TRBD1 is a possible D gene (5 bases). Germline V gives CDR1 MNHNS, CDR2 SASEGT. The V gene lost 0 bases and the J gene lost 6 bases, with 14 bases spanning the gap. The length of the CDR3 is 15 residues. Written as DNA, the CDR3 is TGTGCCAGCAGTGAAGCGCCCGGTCAGGGTCCTGAAGCTTTCTTT. This gives the protein CASSEAPGQGPEAFF.

The chain joins TRBV11-3 to TRBJ2-5; 7 bases line up with TRBD1. This CDR3 contains 14 residues. The germline gives CDR1 SGHNT, CDR2 YENEEA. V shed 5 bases, J shed 5 bases, and the junction held 8 bases outside the gene matches. The CDR3 DNA is TGTGCCAGCAGCCCTCAGGGGGTAGAGGAGACCCAGTACTTC. Translation gives CASSPQGVEETQYF.

This sequence joins TRBV5-6 and TRBJ2-3, with D perhaps matching TRBD2 (6 bases). CDR1 is SGHDT and CDR2 is YYEEEE in the germline V gene. The V end lost 0 bases, the J end lost 4 bases, and 24 bases lay between the germline ends. The CDR3 consists of 19 residues. The CDR3 sequence is CASSLADGTPPSLADTQYF. The CDR3, as DNA: TGTGCCAGCAGCTTGGCCGACGGGACTCCCCCCAGTCTCGCAGATACGCAGTATTTT.

This clone has just a few counts. The rearrangement joins TRBV6-5 to TRBJ1-1, with a possible D match to TRBD1 (6 bases). Germline values: CDR1 MNHEY, CDR2 SVGAGI. The ends were cut back, 4 bases at V and 1 base at J, with 16 bases in the middle. The CDR3 is 16 amino acids. The CDR3 is CASSFLPWTANTEAFF. For the CDR3, the DNA is TGTGCCAGCAGTTTTTTACCTTGGACAGCGAACACTGAAGCTTTCTTT.

The chain carries TRBV5-1 and TRBJ2-1; 7 bases align to TRBD2. The V gene end was trimmed by 6 bases and the J gene end by 5 bases; junction bases not matched to a gene: 8. This CDR3 has 14 amino acids. CDR1 is SGHRS and CDR2 is YFSETQ in the germline V gene. CDR3 DNA: TGCGCCAGCAATCGAGCGGGGCTTAACAATGAGCAGTTCTTC. Its translation is CASNRAGLNNEQFF.